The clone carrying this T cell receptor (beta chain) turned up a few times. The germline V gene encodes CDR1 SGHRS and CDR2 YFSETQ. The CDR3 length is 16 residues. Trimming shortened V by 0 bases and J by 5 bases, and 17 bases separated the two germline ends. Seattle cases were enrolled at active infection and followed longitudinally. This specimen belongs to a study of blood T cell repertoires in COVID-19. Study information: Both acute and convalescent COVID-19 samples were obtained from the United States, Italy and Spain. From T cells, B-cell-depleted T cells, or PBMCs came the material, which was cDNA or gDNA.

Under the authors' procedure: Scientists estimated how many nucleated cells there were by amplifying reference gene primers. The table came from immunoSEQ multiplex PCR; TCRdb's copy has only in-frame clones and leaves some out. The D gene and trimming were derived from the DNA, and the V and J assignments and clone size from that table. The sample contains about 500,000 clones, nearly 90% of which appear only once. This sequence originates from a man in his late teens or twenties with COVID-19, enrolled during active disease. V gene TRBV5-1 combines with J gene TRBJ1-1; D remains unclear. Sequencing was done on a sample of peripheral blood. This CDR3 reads CASSLVQISAATEAFF. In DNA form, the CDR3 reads TGCGCCAGCAGCTTGGTACAGATATCCGCCGCGACTGAAGCTTTCTTT.